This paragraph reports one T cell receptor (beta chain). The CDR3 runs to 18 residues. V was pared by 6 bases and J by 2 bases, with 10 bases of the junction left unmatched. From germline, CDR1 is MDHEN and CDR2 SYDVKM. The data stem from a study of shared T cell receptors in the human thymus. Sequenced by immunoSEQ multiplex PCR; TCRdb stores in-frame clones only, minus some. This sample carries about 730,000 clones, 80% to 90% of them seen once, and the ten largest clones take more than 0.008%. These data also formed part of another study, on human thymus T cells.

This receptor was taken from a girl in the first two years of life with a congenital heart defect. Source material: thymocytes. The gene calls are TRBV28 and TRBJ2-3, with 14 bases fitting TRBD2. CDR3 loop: CASRLGLAGGPYTDTQYF. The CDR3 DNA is TGTGCCAGCAGACTCGGACTAGCGGGGGGACCGTACACAGATACGCAGTATTTT.